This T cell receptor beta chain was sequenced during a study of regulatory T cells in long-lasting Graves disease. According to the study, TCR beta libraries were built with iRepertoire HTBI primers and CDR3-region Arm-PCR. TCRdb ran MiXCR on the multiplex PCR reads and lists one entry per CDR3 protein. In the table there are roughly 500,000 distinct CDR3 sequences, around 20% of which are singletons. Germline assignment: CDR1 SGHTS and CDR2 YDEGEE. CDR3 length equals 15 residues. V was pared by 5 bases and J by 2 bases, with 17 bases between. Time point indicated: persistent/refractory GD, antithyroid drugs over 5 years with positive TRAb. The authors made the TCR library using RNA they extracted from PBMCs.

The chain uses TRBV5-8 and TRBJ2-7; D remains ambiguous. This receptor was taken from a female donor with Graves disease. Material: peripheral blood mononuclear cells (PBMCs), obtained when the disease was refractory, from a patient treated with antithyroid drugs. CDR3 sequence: CASSLKGPRTYEQYF. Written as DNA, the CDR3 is TGTGCCAGCAGTTTGAAGGGCCCACGGACCTACGAGCAGTACTTC.